These 13 T cell receptor beta chains came from one sample sequenced in a study of T cell responses to AZD1222 COVID-19 vaccine. Profiled with immunoSEQ multiplex PCR; TCRdb holds only in-frame clones, not every one. The sample consists of around 180,000 clones, roughly 93% of them appearing once. The sample here was peripheral blood, taken on day 0 of AZD1222 vaccination. Receptor source: an adult in good health.

The chain couples TRBV7-2 to TRBJ2-7; 8 nucleotides agree with TRBD1. V was clipped by 2 bases and J by 1 base; unmatched bases: 1. In germline, CDR1 is SGHTA, CDR2 FQGNSA. The CDR3 totals 14 residues. The CDR3 here is CASSLNRGSYEQYF. The CDR3, as DNA: TGTGCCAGCAGCTTAAACAGGGGGTCCTACGAGCAGTACTTC.

The chain combines TRBV20-1 with TRBJ2-3; 8 bases are shared with TRBD2. The junction had 14 bases not matched to a gene; V was cut back by 3 bases and J by 3 bases. The CDR3 has 17 amino acids. CDR1 and CDR2 from the germline V gene are DFQATT and SNEGSKA (reference sequence). Written as DNA, the CDR3 is TGCAGTGCTAGTTTGCCCAGCGGGAGTGCTACGACAGATACGCAGTATTTT. Translating it yields CSASLPSGSATTDTQYF.

The rearrangement links TRBV5-1 to TRBJ2-2, with D perhaps TRBD1 (5 bases). Trimming took 0 bases from V and 8 from J, leaving 11 bases between them. The CDR3 has 14 residues. Germline values: CDR1 SGHRS, CDR2 YFSETQ. The CDR3 sequence: CASSLVQGTGELFF. The CDR3 DNA follows: TGCGCCAGCAGCTTGGTCCAGGGAACAGGGGAGCTGTTTTTT. The variable domain in full, completed from reference TRBV5-1 and TRBJ2-2, reads KAGVTQTPRYLIKTRGQQVTLSCSPISGHRSVSWYQQTPGQGLQFLFEYFSETQRNKGNFPGRFSGRQFSNSRSEMNVSTLELGDSALYLCASSLVQGTGELFFGEGSRLTVL.

This sequence joins TRBV6-5 and TRBJ1-1; a weak D match, TRBD1 (6 bases). Trimming removed 7 bases at V and 3 bases at J, with 15 bases between. This CDR3 has 14 residues. The germline gives CDR1 MNHEY, CDR2 SVGAGI. CDR3 DNA sequence: TGTGCCAGCACCACAGGGAAGGCGGACACTGAAGCTTTCTTT. This translates into CASTTGKADTEAFF.

This rearrangement joins TRBV7-8 to TRBJ1-6, with TRBD1 as a possible D gene (6 bases). CDR1 is SGHVS, CDR2 FQNEAQ, per germline. There are 16 residues in the CDR3. Trimming took 5 bases from V and 7 from J, leaving 18 bases between them. Here the CDR3 reads CASSPNPRTANSPLHF. CDR3 in DNA: TGTGCCAGCAGCCCTAATCCCCGGACAGCCAATTCACCCCTCCACTTT.

This clone has more than one count but fewer than ten. Other DNA sequences in the same sample also yield this CDR3. The chain joins TRBV12-3 or TRBV12-4 to TRBJ2-5; D not resolved. V lost 5 bases and J 5 bases, leaving 6 bases between the germline ends. The CDR3 is 11 amino acids. The CDR3 DNA reads TGTGCCAGCAGTCTTAAGGAGACCCAGTACTTC. This translates into CASSLKETQYF.

The chain is built from TRBV6-1 and TRBJ2-3, with 7 bases lining up with TRBD2. The CDR3 has 13 amino acids. The junction had 7 bases not matched to a gene; V was cut back by 8 bases and J by 5 bases. In germline, CDR1 is MNHNS, CDR2 SASEGT. Here the CDR3 DNA reads TGTGCCAGCGGCGAAGCGGGAAGAGATACGCAGTATTTT. This gives the protein CASGEAGRDTQYF.

Written as DNA, the CDR3 is TGTGCCAGCAGCTTACTGGGGGCTTGGGGCTACACCTTC. Protein: CASSLLGAWGYTF. V gene TRBV7-2 combines with J gene TRBJ1-2; maybe TRBD1 (6 bases). Trimming shortened V by 2 bases and J by 8 bases, and 12 bases separated the two germline ends. The CDR3 spans 13 residues. Looked up from germline, CDR1 is SGHTA and CDR2 is FQGNSA.

This chain uses TRBV7-3 with TRBJ1-1, with D unresolved. CDR1 is SGHTA and CDR2 is FQGTGA in the germline V gene. V was cut by 3 bases and J by 5 bases, with 19 bases left in between. This CDR3 is 16 amino acids long. CDR3 DNA sequence: TGTGCCAGCAGCTTCGGCCGTTTGACCCTGGGGACTGAAGCTTTCTTT. Translation: CASSFGRLTLGTEAFF.

The chain links TRBV19 to TRBJ1-1; D is uncertain. The germline V gene has CDR1 LNHDA and CDR2 SQIVND (reference sequence). Trimming removed 1 base at V and 4 bases at J, with 13 bases between. The CDR3 has 15 amino acids. The chain's CDR3 is CASSIGRAGRTEAFF. The CDR3 DNA sequence: TGTGCCAGTAGTATAGGGCGGGCTGGACGCACTGAAGCTTTCTTT.

The chain carries TRBV7-2 and TRBJ2-7; TRBD2 is a possible D gene (5 bases). Trimming removed 5 bases at V and 7 bases at J, with 15 bases between. Germline-derived CDR1 and CDR2 are SGHTA and FQGNSA. The CDR3 consists of 13 residues. CDR3 nucleotides: TGTGCCAGCAGCCGGGATCATAGTTGGGAGCAGTACTTC. Translated: CASSRDHSWEQYF.

The CDR3 DNA reads TGTGCCAGCAGCCAAGCGTCCGGGACAGCCTACTTC. Its protein product is CASSQASGTAYF. The chain combines TRBV14 with TRBJ2-7, with TRBD1 matching 7 bases. Germline V gene sequence: CDR1 SGHDN, CDR2 FVKESK. The CDR3 covers 12 residues. With V trimmed by 1 base and J by 13 bases, 7 bases remained unmatched. The full variable domain, rest sourced from reference TRBV14 and TRBJ2-7, is EAGVTQFPSHSVIEKGQTVTLRCDPISGHDNLYWYRRVMGKEIKFLLHFVKESKQDESGMPNNRFLAERTGGTYSTLKVQPAELEDSGVYFCASSQASGTAYFGPGTRLTVT.

The chain employs TRBV7-3 and TRBJ2-3; D is uncertain. Deletions cut 5 bases from V and 0 bases from J, with 9 bases between. Per the germline V gene, CDR1 is SGHTA and CDR2 is FQGTGA. CDR3 size: 14 residues. CDR3 residues: CASSPQLSTDTQYF. CDR3 in DNA: TGTGCCAGCAGCCCCCAACTGAGCACAGATACGCAGTATTTT. The whole variable domain, filled in from reference TRBV7-3 and TRBJ2-3, reads GAGVSQTPSNKVTEKGKYVELRCDPISGHTALYWYRQSLGQGPEFLIYFQGTGAADDSGLPNDRFFAVRPEGSVSTLKIQRTERGDSAVYLCASSPQLSTDTQYFGPGTRLTVL.